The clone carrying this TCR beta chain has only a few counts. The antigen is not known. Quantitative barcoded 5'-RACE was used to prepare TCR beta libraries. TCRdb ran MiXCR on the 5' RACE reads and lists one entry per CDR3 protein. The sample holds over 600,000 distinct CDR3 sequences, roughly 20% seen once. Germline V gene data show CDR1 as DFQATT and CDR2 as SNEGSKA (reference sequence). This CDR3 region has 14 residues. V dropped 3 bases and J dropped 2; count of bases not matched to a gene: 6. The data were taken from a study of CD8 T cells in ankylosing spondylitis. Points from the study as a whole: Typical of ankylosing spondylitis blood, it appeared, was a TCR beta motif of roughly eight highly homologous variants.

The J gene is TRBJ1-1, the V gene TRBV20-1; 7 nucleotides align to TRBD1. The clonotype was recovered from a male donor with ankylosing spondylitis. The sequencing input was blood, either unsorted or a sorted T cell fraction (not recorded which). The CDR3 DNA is TGCAGTGCTAGGTTAGACAGGGTAAACACTGAAGCTTTCTTT. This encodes CSARLDRVNTEAFF.